This note documents a single T cell receptor (beta chain) sequence. This sample was taken from a study of cytomegalovirus exposure and HLA in healthy donors. Trimming left V 3 bases short and J 1 base short, with 10 bases between. Germline CDR1 is KGHSH and CDR2 is LQKENI. The CDR3 sequence is 14 residues long. PCR involved 60 Vbeta and 13 Jbeta primers. Measured with immunoSEQ multiplex PCR; TCRdb has only the in-frame clones, and not every one. The sample has about 210,000 clones; around 83% are singletons. This chain connects TRBV18 to TRBJ2-7; tentative D call: TRBD2 (6 bases). This sequence originates from a girl aged 2-9 years in good health and CMV-seronegative. The sample was PBMCs. The CDR3 loop reads CASSPTSTSYEQYF. In DNA form, the CDR3 reads TGTGCCAGCTCACCTACTAGCACTTCCTACGAGCAGTACTTC.